This T cell receptor beta chain derives from a study of T cells in Graves' hyperthyroidism and ophthalmopathy. CDR1 is MDHEN and CDR2 is SYDVKM in the germline V gene. The CDR3 has 15 residues. The junction had 9 bases not matched to a gene; V was cut back by 5 bases and J by 4 bases. Amplified TCR beta CDR3 regions derived from RNA transcripts. The HTBI primer set was used in a first-round RT-PCR of the TCR CDR3. MiXCR was run by TCRdb on the multiplex PCR reads, yielding one entry per CDR3 protein. In the table there are approximately 530,000 distinct CDR3 sequences, 15% to 20% of which are singletons. This clonotype was recorded a few times. Exclusion of patients followed from uncontrolled infection, other autoimmune disease, pregnancy or lactation.

Sequences were obtained from blood. V usage is TRBV28 and J usage is TRBJ2-5; 8 bases align to TRBD2. This receptor was obtained from a man in his forties or fifties with Graves' ophthalmopathy. The CDR3 loop is CASSPIGREGETQYF. In DNA form, the CDR3 reads TGTGCCAGCAGTCCAATTGGACGGGAGGGAGAGACCCAGTACTTC.